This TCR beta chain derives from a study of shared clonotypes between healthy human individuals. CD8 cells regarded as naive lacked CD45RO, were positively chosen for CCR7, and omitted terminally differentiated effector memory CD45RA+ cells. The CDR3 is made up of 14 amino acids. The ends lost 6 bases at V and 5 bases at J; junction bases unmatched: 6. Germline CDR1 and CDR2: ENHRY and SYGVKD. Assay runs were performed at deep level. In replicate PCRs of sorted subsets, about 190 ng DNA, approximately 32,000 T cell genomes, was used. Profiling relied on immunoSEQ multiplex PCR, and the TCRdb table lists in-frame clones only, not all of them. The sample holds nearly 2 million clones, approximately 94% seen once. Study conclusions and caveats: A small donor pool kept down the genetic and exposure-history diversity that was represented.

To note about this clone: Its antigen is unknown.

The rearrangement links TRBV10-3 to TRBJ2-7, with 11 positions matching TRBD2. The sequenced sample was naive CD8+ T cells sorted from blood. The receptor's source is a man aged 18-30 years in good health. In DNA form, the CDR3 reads TGTGCCATCAGATTAGCGGGAGGGTCCGACGAGCAGTACTTC. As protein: CAIRLAGGSDEQYF.